This entry is about one TCR beta chain. The data belong to a study of T cells in Graves' hyperthyroidism and ophthalmopathy. About the research overall: Peripheral blood sampling occurred at initial diagnosis, before any treatment.

Researchers amplified the TCR beta CDR3 regions from RNA transcripts. First-round RT-PCR targeting the TCR CDR3 was performed with the HTBI primer set. TCRdb called the multiplex PCR reads again in MiXCR, with one record for every CDR3 protein. The table records under 300,000 distinct CDR3 sequences, roughly an eighth of them present only once. CDR3 length equals 14 residues. The germline V gene has CDR1 MNHNS and CDR2 SASEGT. The ends were cut back, 2 bases at V and 7 bases at J, with 14 bases in the middle. Lactation, pregnancy, other autoimmune disease or uncontrolled infection led to exclusion of patients.

The rearrangement joins TRBV6-1 to TRBJ1-2; D is possibly TRBD1 (5 bases). Sequenced: blood. The clonotype originates from a woman aged 40 to 50 with Graves' hyperthyroidism. In nucleotides, the CDR3 is TGTGCCAGCAGTGAAAACGAGGGGTGGGGTGGCTACACCTTC. It codes for CASSENEGWGGYTF.